This TCR beta chain was captured by sequencing in a study of blood T cell repertoires in COVID-19. This CDR3 is built from 15 residues. Trimming stripped 6 bases from V and 3 bases from J, with 14 bases between. CDR1 is SGHAT and CDR2 is FQNNGV in the germline V gene. Clones were read by immunoSEQ multiplex PCR, and TCRdb kept only the in-frame ones, dropping some. Here the sample spans approximately 94,000 clones, around 85% being singletons. Specimen: peripheral blood. The clonotype comes from a man aged 50 to 60 with active or convalescent COVID-19. The chain recombines TRBV11-2 with TRBJ2-2, with D maybe TRBD2 (6 bases). CDR3: CASSLESGYTGELFF. As DNA, the CDR3 is TGTGCCAGCAGTCTTGAAAGCGGGTACACCGGGGAGCTGTTTTTT.